The present T cell receptor (beta chain) was sequenced within a study of blood T cell repertoires in COVID-19 (dated by TCRdb to the early 2020s). Study-level background: Samples covering the acute and convalescent phases of COVID-19 were provided by collaborators in the United States, Italy and Spain. Where available, HLA class I and class II types were taken from metadata supplied by the sample provider and were not determined by assay-based typing. The material from the prospective study consisted of cDNA or gDNA derived from T cells, B-cell-depleted T cells, or PBMCs. A freely available public database, intended as a resource for researchers studying the immune response to SARS-CoV-2, is where the repertoires were released. Subjects who had been exposed to COVID-19, were actively infected with it, or had recovered from it provided the deeply sampled blood TCRbeta repertoires that made up the dataset. A de-identified subject ID, COVID-19 status, age in years and sex were almost always included in the sample metadata. The samples were drawn from two sources: the first 160 participants of the ongoing ImmuneRACE study, and fewer than 1,500 subjects contributed by 6 global collaborators.

In regard to this clone: The antigen this receptor binds is unknown. Base qualities are not provided; no much larger clone lies one nucleotide away.

The immunoSEQ Assay, a bias-controlled multiplex PCR, was used to amplify TCRbeta CDR3 regions from genomic DNA. The source study handled its data this way. The number of nucleated cells in each sample was estimated from the amplification of reference gene primers within the assay. Sequence reads were collapsed and filtered to measure the absolute abundance of every unique TCRbeta CDR3 rearrangement. For each sample, productive Simpson clonality was calculated by taking the square root of Simpson's diversity index across productive rearrangements. The clones in this table, taken by TCRdb from immuneACCESS, are in-frame only. Not every clone is retained; where verified, under half of the shortfall comes from an unresolved V gene, and the cause of the rest is unknown. V, J and clone size are those of that table, while D and trimming were read from the DNA. This sample gives 140,000 or so clones in total; 80% to 90% of them show up just once. Around 9.6% of the sample is held by the ten biggest clonotypes.

Each collaborating institution followed its own protocols to collect whole blood in K2EDTA tubes. For TCRbeta analysis, collaborators shipped samples in one of three forms: frozen whole blood, isolated PBMCs, or DNA extracted from either of those sample types. Broad study findings and their caveats: How much clinical and demographic metadata was included differed by source and by participant, and the metadata was provided uncurated.

Ends trimmed: V by 1 base, J by 6 bases; bases unmatched to a gene: 11. The CDR3 runs 18 amino acids, cysteine and phenylalanine included. The DNA shown is the 54-base CDR3, in frame from base 1. CDR1 and CDR2, looked up from the germline V gene (reference sequence), are MNHEY and SMNVEV. This sequence originates from a man between 60 and 75 years old with active or convalescent COVID-19. Sample: peripheral blood. The chain was built from TRBV27 and TRBJ2-2, with 10 junctional bases fitting TRBD1. The CDR3 reads CASSLWDRGLVMAGELFF. The sequenced DNA: TGTGCCAGCAGTTTATGGGACAGGGGACTAGTAATGGCCGGGGAGCTGTTTTTT.